The 22 T cell receptor beta chains below were found in one sample sequenced in a study of shared T cell receptors in the human thymus. The method was immunoSEQ multiplex PCR; TCRdb's version includes in-frame clones alone and lacks a portion of them. This sample has approximately 400,000 clones; approximately 95% occur once, and the top ten carry about 0.02%. The sequencing input was thymocytes. Receptors originate from a human donor.

The V call is TRBV18, the J call TRBJ2-3, with no clear D. Germline CDR1 reads KGHSH; CDR2 reads LQKENI. This CDR3 contains 13 residues. V lost 3 bases and J 5 bases, leaving 9 bases between the germline ends. The CDR3 is CASSPPRRDTQYF. CDR3 bases: TGTGCCAGCTCACCCCCCAGGAGAGATACGCAGTATTTT.

The V call is TRBV4-1, the J call TRBJ2-3, with D perhaps matching TRBD2 (6 bases). Germline CDR1 is MGHRA and CDR2 is YSYEKL. The CDR3 has 16 residues. V was cut by 4 bases and J by 4 bases, with 18 bases left in between. The CDR3 sequence is CASSPGRALAADTQYF. CDR3 DNA sequence: TGCGCCAGCAGCCCTGGAAGAGCACTAGCCGCAGATACGCAGTATTTT.

V is TRBV10-3 and J is TRBJ1-5; D not certain. The ends were cut back, 6 bases at V and 9 bases at J, with 18 bases in the middle. Germline values: CDR1 ENHRY, CDR2 SYGVKD. The CDR3 has 14 amino acids. CDR3 bases: TGTGCCATCAGCCCGATGGCGGTTGATGGGCCCCAGCATTTT. It encodes CAISPMAVDGPQHF.

In this sample, this clone turned up once. V gene TRBV15 combines with J gene TRBJ2-1, with D possibly TRBD1 on 6 matching bases. Germline lookup yields CDR1 LNHNV and CDR2 YYDKDF (reference sequence). V was cut by 4 bases and J by 6 bases, with 28 bases left in between. The CDR3 contains 19 residues. The CDR3 sequence: CATSTARDTRLTGPNEQFF. In DNA form, the CDR3 reads TGTGCCACCAGCACCGCCCGGGACACCCGACTAACAGGGCCCAATGAGCAGTTCTTC.

The rearrangement joins TRBV5-6 to TRBJ2-2; 7 positions agree with TRBD1. Losses at the gene ends were 1 base for V and 5 bases for J; bases not matched to a gene: 17. The CDR3 is 19 amino acids. Per germline, CDR1 SGHDT and CDR2 YYEEEE. The CDR3 DNA follows: TGTGCCAGCAGCTTGATTGGGTCACACACAGAGGGGGCGACCGGGGAGCTGTTTTTT. Translated: CASSLIGSHTEGATGELFF. Complete variable domain (other parts from reference TRBV5-6 and TRBJ2-2): DAGVTQSPTHLIKTRGQQVTLRCSPKSGHDTVSWYQQALGQGPQFIFQYYEEEERQRGNFPDRFSGHQFPNYSSELNVNALLLGDSALYLCASSLIGSHTEGATGELFFGEGSRLTVL.

The V call is TRBV5-4, the J call TRBJ2-7; D might be TRBD1 or TRBD2, each matching 5 bases. Germline-derived CDR1 and CDR2 are SGHNT and YYREEE (reference sequence). V gave up 0 bases and J gave up 5 bases, with 12 bases separating them. There are 14 residues in the CDR3. The CDR3 DNA reads as TGTGCCAGCAGCTTGGAACTAGGGGTCAACGAGCAGTACTTC. Amino acids: CASSLELGVNEQYF.

The chain combines TRBV18 with TRBJ2-3, with D hard to call. Trimming left V 8 bases short and J 6 bases short, with 6 bases between. This CDR3 contains 10 residues. Germline assignment: CDR1 KGHSH and CDR2 LQKENI. The CDR3 DNA reads as TGTGCCAGCAAACAGGATACGCAGTATTTT. Its translation is CASKQDTQYF.

The chain links TRBV30 to TRBJ2-1; 9 bases agree with TRBD2. CDR3 length equals 15 residues. Germline V gene data show CDR1 as GTSNPN and CDR2 as SVGIG (reference sequence). The J segment lost 12 bases and the V segment lost 4 bases, leaving 16 bases of the junction unmatched. CDR3 nucleotides: TGTGCCTGGACCCATCGGTTAGCGGGAGATCGAGTGCAGTTCTTC. This encodes CAWTHRLAGDRVQFF.

The chain is built from TRBV19 and TRBJ1-1, with D perhaps matching TRBD1 (5 bases). Deletions cut 8 bases from V and 0 bases from J, with 10 bases between. The germline CDR1 and CDR2 sequences are LNHDA and SQIVND (reference sequence). This CDR3 spans 13 amino acids. The CDR3 nucleotides are TGTGCCAGTCTGGGACGGATGAACACTGAAGCTTTCTTT. Protein: CASLGRMNTEAFF.

The chain uses TRBV7-2 and TRBJ2-7; no clear D gene. This CDR3 has 16 amino acids. The V gene lost 7 bases and the J gene lost 2 bases, with 21 bases spanning the gap. Germline V gene sequence: CDR1 SGHTA, CDR2 FQGNSA. CDR3 amino acids: CASTPHPGSVPYEQYF. The CDR3 nucleotides read TGTGCCAGCACTCCACACCCGGGTTCGGTCCCCTACGAGCAGTACTTC. The variable domain in full, completed from reference TRBV7-2 and TRBJ2-7, reads GAGVSQSPSNKVTEKGKDVELRCDPISGHTALYWYRQSLGQGLEFLIYFQGNSAPDKSGLPSDRFSAERTGGSVSTLTIQRTQQEDSAVYLCASTPHPGSVPYEQYFGPGTRLTVT.

V gene TRBV4-3 combines with J gene TRBJ2-1, with unresolved D. From germline, CDR1 is LGHNA and CDR2 YSLEER. The V and J ends lost 0 bases and 0 bases respectively, with 9 bases between them. This CDR3 spans 16 amino acids. The CDR3 bases are TGCGCCAGCAGCCAAGACACGGTAAGCTCCTACAATGAGCAGTTCTTC. It translates to CASSQDTVSSYNEQFF.

This chain uses TRBV28 with TRBJ2-7; D unclear. Germline V gives CDR1 MDHEN, CDR2 SYDVKM. This CDR3 is built from 15 residues. Trimming pared 1 base from V and 0 bases from J, leaving 10 bases between. CDR3 in DNA: TGTGCCAGCAGTTTATCTTCGGCTGGCTCCTACGAGCAGTACTTC. The encoded protein is CASSLSSAGSYEQYF.

The chain recombines TRBV6-1 with TRBJ2-7; possible D gene TRBD1, 5 bases. Germline CDR1 MNHNS, CDR2 SASEGT. V lost 4 bases and J lost 1, with 14 bases in between. This CDR3 has 15 residues. CDR3 bases: TGTGCCAGCAGTGGCTACACATACAGGTCCTACGAGCAGTACTTC. As protein: CASSGYTYRSYEQYF.

The J gene is TRBJ2-1, the V gene TRBV18, with 7 positions matching TRBD2. CDR3 size: 16 residues. The germline V gene has CDR1 KGHSH and CDR2 LQKENI. V shed 6 bases, J shed 4 bases, and the junction held 12 bases outside the gene matches. The CDR3 region is CASSPVAGEQYNEQFF. The CDR3 nucleotides are TGTGCCAGCTCGCCGGTCGCGGGAGAGCAATACAATGAGCAGTTCTTC.

The CDR3 DNA follows: TGTGCCAGCAGCCAAGATGTATTCGGGGGGGACCTAAATGAAAAACTGTTTTTT. Residues: CASSQDVFGGDLNEKLFF. The chain carries TRBV14 and TRBJ1-4; D is perhaps TRBD1 (5 bases). Deletions cut 0 bases from V and 5 bases from J, with 19 bases between. Germline values: CDR1 SGHDN, CDR2 FVKESK. The CDR3 length is 18 residues.

CDR3 amino acids: CASSLAGRHGTQYF. CDR3 nucleotides: TGTGCCAGCAGCTTAGCGGGAAGACATGGGACCCAGTACTTC. This chain joins TRBV7-9 and TRBJ2-5; D uncertain. CDR3 length equals 14 residues. The V gene's germline CDR1 is SEHNR and CDR2 FQNEAQ (reference sequence). Trimming took off 0 bases at V and 7 bases at J, with 12 bases between the two ends.

This chain uses TRBV11-2 with TRBJ2-1; D gene uncertain. The CDR3 is 13 amino acids. The germline CDR1 and CDR2 sequences are SGHAT and FQNNGV. Trimming shortened V by 5 bases and J by 8 bases, and 13 bases separated the two germline ends. The CDR3 spells CASSPPARDEQFF. The CDR3 bases are TGTGCCAGCAGCCCCCCGGCCAGAGATGAGCAGTTCTTC. The full variable domain, rest sourced from reference TRBV11-2 and TRBJ2-1, is EAGVAQSPRYKIIEKRQSVAFWCNPISGHATLYWYQQILGQGPKLLIQFQNNGVVDDSQLPKDRFSAERLKGVDSTLKIQPAKLEDSAVYLCASSPPARDEQFFGPGTRLTVL.

V usage is TRBV5-6 and J usage is TRBJ1-2; D gene unclear. Trimming stripped 1 base from V and 4 bases from J, with 14 bases between. The CDR3 is made up of 15 amino acids. Germline loops: CDR1 SGHDT, CDR2 YYEEEE. The CDR3 is CASSLYPRRGYGYTF. The CDR3 region has the DNA TGTGCCAGCAGCTTGTACCCCCGCAGAGGCTATGGCTACACCTTC.

The chain combines TRBV28 with TRBJ2-7; TRBD2 is a possible D gene (6 bases). This CDR3 has 11 amino acids. Trimming removed 8 bases from V and 5 bases from J, with 10 bases in between. Germline lookup yields CDR1 MDHEN and CDR2 SYDVKM. CDR3 DNA: TGTGCCAGCCAGGAGGGCCACGAGCAGTACTTC. Protein product: CASQEGHEQYF.

The count of this clone is one. This chain uses TRBV27 with TRBJ2-1; 10 nucleotides align to TRBD1. Losses at the gene ends were 5 bases for V and 6 bases for J; bases not matched to a gene: 25. Germline lookup yields CDR1 MNHEY and CDR2 SMNVEV (reference sequence). The CDR3 length is 21 residues. This CDR3 is CASSGRRPGQGKDSSINEQFF. The CDR3 coding sequence is TGTGCCAGCAGTGGAAGGCGCCCGGGACAGGGGAAGGACAGCTCTATCAATGAGCAGTTCTTC.

V and J are TRBV4-1 and TRBJ2-1, with a possible D match to TRBD2 (6 bases). Trimming removed 6 bases at V and 5 bases at J, with 8 bases between. Germline CDR1 reads MGHRA; CDR2 reads YSYEKL. The length of the CDR3 is 12 residues. The CDR3 DNA sequence: TGCGCCAGCAGGGGACTCAACAATGAGCAGTTCTTC. It specifies CASRGLNNEQFF.

This chain uses TRBV27 with TRBJ2-1; 12 bases align to TRBD2. Germline lookup yields CDR1 MNHEY and CDR2 SMNVEV (reference sequence). With 7 bases clipped from V and 4 bases from J, the junction kept 8 bases outside the gene matches. CDR3 size: 16 residues. CDR3 sequence: CASIPRGTSGYNEQFF. The CDR3 DNA sequence: TGTGCCAGCATCCCTCGTGGGACTAGCGGGTACAATGAGCAGTTCTTC.